The present TCR beta chain was sequenced within a study of monozygotic twins with inflammatory bowel disease. Germline values: CDR1 SGHAT, CDR2 FQNNGV. This CDR3 spans 14 amino acids. For each CDR3 protein, TCRdb gives one entry from its re-call of the 5' RACE reads, without DNA. This table holds 330,000 or so distinct CDR3 sequences. The sample was blood. V gene TRBV11-2 combines with J gene TRBJ2-5; TCRdb gives TRBD1 as the D gene, but with no DNA this cannot be confirmed. The TCR sequence derives from a human donor with ulcerative colitis or Crohn's disease, or a healthy co-twin of an affected twin (not recorded which). The CDR3 protein is CASSLDNRQETQYF.